This T cell receptor (beta chain) was captured in a study of CD8 T cells in ankylosing spondylitis. This clonotype turned up a few times. Its target is not known. In making TCR beta libraries, quantitative 5'-RACE with molecular barcodes was used. Each CDR3 protein is one row after TCRdb ran MiXCR on the 5' RACE reads. The table includes about 250,000 distinct CDR3 sequences, roughly 32% detected once. CDR1 MDHEN and CDR2 SYDVKM come from the germline V gene. The CDR3 extends over 16 amino acids. With 8 bases clipped from V and 3 bases from J, the junction kept 10 bases outside the gene matches. Findings and caveats of the study: Disease-linked clones reportedly concentrated significantly in matched ankylosing spondylitis synovial fluid. Clones linked to the disease showed a CD8+ phenotype. They occurred at relatively low frequencies in peripheral blood. About 8 highly homologous variants made up a TCR beta motif, and this motif appeared characteristic of ankylosing spondylitis blood.

This chain links TRBV28 with TRBJ2-3; 11 bases are shared with TRBD2. The receptor's source is a male donor with ankylosing spondylitis or in good health (not recorded which). Sequenced material: blood, either unsorted or a sorted T cell fraction (not recorded which). The DNA for the CDR3 is TGTGCCAGCCTTAAGACTAGCGGGGTACCTACAGATACGCAGTATTTT. This sequence encodes CASLKTSGVPTDTQYF. Drawing the rest from reference TRBV28 and TRBJ2-3, the complete variable domain is DVKVTQSSRYLVKRTGEKVFLECVQDMDHENMFWYRQDPGLGLRLIYFSYDVKMKEKGDIPEGYSVSREKKERFSLILESASTNQTSMYLCASLKTSGVPTDTQYFGPGTRLTVL.